This T cell receptor beta chain was recorded in a study of blood T cell repertoires in COVID-19. The cohort comprised adults aged roughly 18 to 95 years residing in about two dozen US areas. Per the authors' pipeline: Reference gene primer amplification in the assay estimated nucleated cell counts. Only in-frame clones appear in the TCRdb table, and some are missing; sequencing was by immunoSEQ multiplex PCR. The V and J calls and clone size come from that table; D and trimming were worked out from the DNA. Here the sample spans 200,000 to 300,000 clones, around nine tenths being singletons. The germline V gene has CDR1 MNHEY and CDR2 SMNVEV (reference sequence). Trimming removed 3 bases at V and 7 bases at J, with 15 bases between. This CDR3 is 14 amino acids long.

This TCR was sampled from a middle-aged man who had recovered from COVID-19. Sequenced material: PBMCs or T cells enriched from blood (not recorded which). V is TRBV27 and J is TRBJ1-1, with D perhaps TRBD1 (6 bases). CDR3 DNA: TGTGCCAGCAGTTTGTACAGGGATTACAATGAAGCTTTCTTT. It specifies CASSLYRDYNEAFF.